The next 24 T cell receptor beta chains were all read from a single sample in a study of cytomegalovirus exposure and HLA in healthy donors. PCR employed 60 Vbeta and 13 Jbeta primers. Only in-frame clones appear in the TCRdb table, and some are missing; sequencing was by immunoSEQ multiplex PCR. The sample gives approximately 180,000 clones, around four fifths of which show up once; approximately 1% is in the top ten. The sequenced material came from PBMCs. All receptors come from a woman in her thirties or forties in good health and CMV-seronegative.

The chain uses TRBV6-1 and TRBJ1-3; 8 nucleotides line up with TRBD1. CDR3 length equals 19 residues. Per germline, CDR1 MNHNS and CDR2 SASEGT. With V trimmed by 2 bases and J by 3 bases, 15 bases remained unmatched. CDR3 in DNA: TGTGCCAGCAGTGAACTCGCCCCGGGACAGGTTTTGTTTGGAAACACCATATATTTT. Encoded protein: CASSELAPGQVLFGNTIYF.

The V gene is TRBV6-1, the J gene TRBJ1-1, with D maybe TRBD1 (5 bases). The CDR3 is made up of 13 amino acids. Trimming took 6 bases from V and 3 from J, leaving 11 bases between them. Germline V CDR1 and CDR2: MNHNS, SASEGT. This CDR3 reads CASRQGRYTEAFF. CDR3 sequence (DNA): TGTGCCAGCAGGCAGGGTCGGTACACTGAAGCTTTCTTT.

The CDR3 DNA reads TGTGCCACCAGCACCTCGGTCGGGTACGAGCAGTACTTC. It specifies CATSTSVGYEQYF. This chain uses TRBV15 with TRBJ2-7; D remains ambiguous. There are 13 residues in the CDR3. The germline V gene has CDR1 LNHNV and CDR2 YYDKDF (reference sequence). V gave up 4 bases and J gave up 4 bases, with 11 bases separating them.

About this clone: The junction and the germline gene differ at one end; a read error may be behind it. The rearrangement joins TRBV7-9 to TRBJ2-7; D remains ambiguous. The germline gives CDR1 SEHNR, CDR2 FQNEAQ (reference sequence). This CDR3 has 11 amino acids. In DNA form, the CDR3 reads TGTTCCAGCAGCCGAGGAGACGAGCAGTACTTC. Translated: CSSSRGDEQYF.

The J gene is TRBJ1-3, the V gene TRBV7-3; 8 nucleotides line up with TRBD1. The germline V gene encodes CDR1 SGHTA and CDR2 FQGTGA. After removal of 5 bases from V and 3 bases from J, the junction contained 6 bases not matched to a gene. The CDR3 totals 15 residues. The DNA for the CDR3 is TGTGCCAGCAGCCGGACAGGGACAGGTGGAAACACCATATATTTT. Translated, it gives CASSRTGTGGNTIYF.

The genes are TRBV5-5 and TRBJ1-2, with 8 bases matching TRBD1. The CDR3 spans 15 residues. V trimming: 6 bases; J trimming: 3 bases; junction bases outside the gene matches: 10. Looked up from germline, CDR1 is SGHKS and CDR2 is YYEKEE (reference sequence). In nucleotides, the CDR3 is TGTGCCAGCACCCCTTTTGGACAGGGCGACTATGGCTACACCTTC. Protein: CASTPFGQGDYGYTF.

The chain recombines TRBV14 with TRBJ2-2; a weak D match, TRBD1 (6 bases). CDR1 is SGHDN, CDR2 FVKESK, per germline. This CDR3 contains 15 residues. The V end lost 6 bases, the J end lost 0 bases, and 11 bases lay between the germline ends. The CDR3: CASSPRGTNTGELFF. The DNA for the CDR3 is TGTGCCAGCAGTCCCAGGGGCACGAACACCGGGGAGCTGTTTTTT.

This clone was counted between two and nine times. The J gene is TRBJ1-1, the V gene TRBV5-1; D is unclear. This CDR3 has 12 amino acids. Germline lookup yields CDR1 SGHRS and CDR2 YFSETQ. V was cut by 0 bases and J by 6 bases, with 6 bases left in between. The CDR3 bases are TGCGCCAGCAGCTTGGGGGCGTCTGAAGCTTTCTTT. Its translation: CASSLGASEAFF.

V gene TRBV11-2 combines with J gene TRBJ1-1; D is undetermined. CDR1 and CDR2 (germline): SGHAT, FQNNGV. CDR3 size: 13 residues. Between the trimmed V and J ends, which lost 8 bases and 1 base, there was a span of 11 bases. The CDR3 is CASAYSGNTEAFF. CDR3 nucleotide sequence: TGTGCCAGCGCCTACTCCGGGAACACTGAAGCTTTCTTT.

This clone was seen once. This chain links TRBV28 with TRBJ1-1; D is possibly TRBD1 (5 bases). The germline V gene encodes CDR1 MDHEN and CDR2 SYDVKM. The V end lost 1 base, the J end lost 5 bases, and 11 bases lay between the germline ends. This CDR3 has 14 residues. CDR3 nucleotides: TGTGCCAGCAGTTTATTAAGGGGAAGGACTGAAGCTTTCTTT. As protein: CASSLLRGRTEAFF.

This sequence joins TRBV11-3 and TRBJ1-1, with 9 bases aligning to TRBD1. The germline CDR1 and CDR2 sequences are SGHNT and YENEEA. V trimming: 5 bases; J trimming: 1 base; junction bases outside the gene matches: 14. The CDR3 covers 18 residues. The CDR3 sequence: CASSKTRQGGPTNTEAFF. CDR3 in DNA: TGTGCCAGCAGCAAAACGAGACAGGGGGGTCCCACGAACACTGAAGCTTTCTTT.

This chain joins TRBV21-1 and TRBJ2-7; no DNA check was done on the table's D call, TRBD1. TRBV21-1 is described as a pseudogene. The CDR3 consists of 13 residues. CDR3: CASIGQQHYEQYV. CDR3 nucleotides: TGTGCCAGCATTGGGCAGCAGCATTACGAGCAGTACGTC.

The chain employs TRBV27 and TRBJ1-5; D perhaps matches TRBD1 (6 bases). In germline, CDR1 is MNHEY, CDR2 SMNVEV (reference sequence). The CDR3 spans 14 residues. The V and J ends lost 5 bases and 3 bases respectively, with 11 bases between them. CDR3 in amino acids: CASSQGRVNQPQHF. Written as DNA, the CDR3 is TGTGCCAGCAGTCAGGGGAGGGTCAATCAGCCCCAGCATTTT.

The genes are TRBV6-1 and TRBJ2-7; TRBD1 aligns across 7 bases. V lost 8 bases to trimming and J lost 2 bases; unmatched junction nucleotides: 9. The CDR3 loop spans 14 amino acids. Germline V gene data show CDR1 as MNHNS and CDR2 as SASEGT. This CDR3 reads CASSKTGMTYEQYF. In DNA form, the CDR3 reads TGTGCCAGCTCCAAGACAGGGATGACCTACGAGCAGTACTTC.

For this clone: The junction departs from germline at one end; a sequencing error may be responsible. The CDR3 DNA reads TGTGCCAGCGGACAAGGGTCCACCTACAATGAGCAGCTCTTC. This encodes CASGQGSTYNEQLF. This chain uses TRBV7-9 with TRBJ2-1; tentative D call: TRBD1 (5 bases). This CDR3 is 14 amino acids long. Germline-derived CDR1 and CDR2 are SEHNR and FQNEAQ (reference sequence).

The rearrangement links TRBV7-6 to TRBJ2-7; 10 bases are a match to TRBD2. The length of the CDR3 is 14 residues. CDR1 is SGHVS, CDR2 FNYEAQ, per germline. V gave up 5 bases and J gave up 3 bases; unmatched junction bases: 4. CDR3 bases: TGTGCCAGCAGCCCGGGACTAGCGAACTACGAGCAGTACTTC. This sequence encodes CASSPGLANYEQYF.

V is TRBV14 and J is TRBJ1-1, with TRBD1 identical over 8 bases. The CDR3 is 13 residues long. Germline CDR1 SGHDN, CDR2 FVKESK. V gave up 1 base and J gave up 6 bases; unmatched junction bases: 1. As DNA, the CDR3 is TGTGCCAGCAGCCAAGGACAGGGGTCTGAAGCTTTCTTT. Amino acid sequence: CASSQGQGSEAFF.

J is TRBJ2-3 and V is TRBV11-3; 7 bases map to TRBD2. The CDR3 consists of 15 residues. CDR1 is SGHNT, CDR2 YENEEA, per germline. V was clipped by 8 bases and J by 6 bases; unmatched bases: 14. CDR3 sequence: CASPHFLAEEDTQYF. In nucleotides, the CDR3 is TGTGCCAGCCCTCACTTCCTAGCGGAGGAGGATACGCAGTATTTT.

The chain has TRBV18 and TRBJ2-7; tentative D call: TRBD2 (5 bases). CDR1 is KGHSH and CDR2 is LQKENI in the germline V gene. The CDR3 is 14 amino acids. Trimming pared 2 bases from V and 3 bases from J, leaving 11 bases between. The DNA for the CDR3 is TGTGCCAGCTCACCAGGACGGGATGGCTACGAGCAGTACGTC. It yields the protein CASSPGRDGYEQYV.

This clone was counted between two and nine times. CDR3 sequence reads: CASGLPSPDQPQHF. CDR3 bases: TGTGCTAGTGGTTTGCCCTCCCCCGATCAGCCCCAGCATTTT. The chain employs TRBV12-5 and TRBJ1-5; D remains ambiguous. Trimming shortened V by 2 bases and J by 5 bases, and 10 bases separated the two germline ends. CDR1 is LGHNT, CDR2 FRNRAP, per germline. The CDR3 covers 14 residues.

To note about this clone: One end of the junction varies from germline; a read error may be responsible. The genes are TRBV7-9 and TRBJ1-1; 7 bases map to TRBD1. This CDR3 is built from 16 residues. Germline values: CDR1 SEHNR, CDR2 FQNEAQ (reference sequence). CDR3 in DNA: TGTTCCAGCAGCTCGACCGGGACAGCCCATTACACTGAAGCTTTCTTT. Translating it yields CSSSSTGTAHYTEAFF. The whole variable domain, filled in from reference TRBV7-9 and TRBJ1-1, reads DTGVSQNPRHKITKRGQNVTFRCDPISEHNRLYWYRQTLGQGPEFLTYFQNEAQLEKSRLLSDRFSAERPKGSFSTLEIQRTEQGDSAMYLCSSSSTGTAHYTEAFFGQGTRLTVV.

The gene calls are TRBV7-2 and TRBJ1-1; maybe TRBD1 (5 bases). Germline V gene lookup returns CDR1 SGHTA and CDR2 FQGNSA. Between the trimmed V and J ends, which lost 5 bases and 6 bases, there was a span of 13 bases. This CDR3 has 13 amino acids. The CDR3 loop reads CASSPYRTPEAFF. CDR3 nucleotide sequence: TGTGCCAGCAGCCCTTACAGGACGCCTGAAGCTTTCTTT.

V and J are TRBV28 and TRBJ1-1, with D uncertain. The germline V gene encodes CDR1 MDHEN and CDR2 SYDVKM. The CDR3 loop spans 12 amino acids. Trimming shortened V by 7 bases and J by 4 bases, and 10 bases separated the two germline ends. The CDR3 sequence is CASIVAATEAFF. In nucleotides, the CDR3 is TGTGCCAGCATAGTTGCCGCCACTGAAGCTTTCTTT.

The chain employs TRBV7-9 and TRBJ1-5; 10 bases align to TRBD1. Germline V gene sequence: CDR1 SEHNR, CDR2 FQNEAQ (reference sequence). V lost 8 bases, J lost 2 bases, and 0 bases stayed unmatched. CDR3 length equals 13 residues. The CDR3 sequence: CASGTGGNQPQHF. The CDR3 nucleotides read TGTGCCAGCGGGACAGGGGGCAATCAGCCCCAGCATTTT.